The rows below give T cell receptor beta chains drawn from one sample of a study of cytomegalovirus exposure and HLA in healthy donors. Using immunoSEQ multiplex PCR, the repertoire was profiled, and TCRdb retains in-frame clones only, with some absent. In the table there are over 90,000 clones, about 62% of which are singletons. The sample taken for sequencing was PBMCs. These receptors were taken from a human donor in good health. CDR3s include the opening cysteine and the closing phenylalanine or tryptophan. D genes are given only for firm matches. Clone size is not always given. Where it is, it says once, few, many or a class for expanded clones.

>TRBJ2-7|TRBV30|.|.
TGTGCCTGGAGGCCCCCCGGGGGGCAGGGAAAATACGAGCAGTACTTC
CAWRPPGGQGKYEQYF
>TRBJ2-5|TRBV7-7|.|TRBD2
TGTGCCAGCAGCCTTAGCGGGAGTTGGGAGACCCAGTACTTC
CASSLSGSWETQYF
>TRBJ2-1|TRBV27|.|TRBD1
TGTGCCAGCAGTATTGGACAGGGAGGCTACAATGAGCAGTTCTTC
CASSIGQGGYNEQFF
>TRBJ2-7|TRBV5-6|.|TRBD1
TGTGCCAGCAGCTTGGCCTACAGGACAGGGACATACGAGCAGTACTTC
CASSLAYRTGTYEQYF
>TRBJ2-3|TRBV5-4|.|.
TGTGCCAGCAGCCTTAACACAGATACGCAGTATTTT
CASSLNTDTQYF
>TRBJ2-3|TRBV5-1|few|.
TGCGCCAGCAGTCGAGCCGGGACTAGCACAGATACGCAGTATTTT
CASSRAGTSTDTQYF
>TRBJ2-5|TRBV7-6|.|TRBD2
TGTGCCAGCAGCTTAGCTCGTCTAGCGGTCCAAGAGACCCAGTACTTC
CASSLARLAVQETQYF
>TRBJ2-3|TRBV5-1|.|TRBD1
TGCGCCAGCAGCCCCGGACAGGTTTCCGATACGCAGTATTTT
CASSPGQVSDTQYF
>TRBJ2-3|TRBV4-1|.|TRBD2
TGCGCCAGCAGCCATCTACTAGCGGGAGCTGGAGATACGCAGTATTTT
CASSHLLAGAGDTQYF
>TRBJ2-1|TRBV5-1|few|TRBD2
TGCGCCAGCAGCTTGATAGCGGGAGCCGTCCGTGAGCAGTTCTTC
CASSLIAGAVREQFF
>TRBJ2-7|TRBV27|.|TRBD1
TGTGCCAGCAGTGCGTTACAGGGGGCTGGGTACGAGCAGTACTTC
CASSALQGAGYEQYF
>TRBJ1-4|TRBV28|once|.
TGTGCCAGCTCGGCCGTGGGGGGAAAACTAATGACGGGAAAACTGTTTTTT
CASSAVGGKLMTGKLFF
>TRBJ1-1|TRBV6-5|.|.
TGTGCCAGCAGTTACTCGTTCGTGAACACTGAAGCTTTCTTT
CASSYSFVNTEAFF
>TRBJ1-3|TRBV2|once|TRBD1
TGTGCCAGCAGGGGACAGGGGTCAGGAAACACCATATATTTT
CASRGQGSGNTIYF
>TRBJ2-2|TRBV27|few|TRBD2
TGTGCCAGCAGTATTGGACTAGCGGGAGGGCCGGACACCGGGGAGCTGTTTTTT
CASSIGLAGGPDTGELFF
>TRBJ1-2|TRBV30|.|TRBD1
TGTGCCTGGGTAAGAACGACAGGGATCTATGGCTACACCTTC
CAWVRTTGIYGYTF
>TRBJ2-3|TRBV6-5|.|TRBD2
TGTGCCAGCAGTTACGGGCTAGCGGGATTCACAGATACGCAGTATTTT
CASSYGLAGFTDTQYF
>TRBJ2-3|TRBV19|few|.
TGTGCCAGTAGTGTTAGCGCGATCAGCACAGATACGCAGTATTTT
CASSVSAISTDTQYF
>TRBJ1-1|TRBV29-1|.|.
TGCAGCGTTCATTGGAGGGAGAAGGGCACTGAAGCTTTCTTT
CSVHWREKGTEAFF
>TRBJ1-1|TRBV7-2|.|TRBD1
TGTGCCAGCAGGAACGACAGGGGCACACTGCTTATGAACACTGAAGCTTTCTTT
CASRNDRGTLLMNTEAFF
>TRBJ2-7|TRBV19|.|.
TGTGCCAGTAGTAGTTCCCTCGGCTACGAGCAGTACTTC
CASSSSLGYEQYF
>TRBJ2-1|TRBV6-5|.|TRBD1
TGTGCCAGCAGTTACGGGACAGCGATATACAATGAGCAGTTCTTC
CASSYGTAIYNEQFF
>TRBJ1-6|TRBV30|.|.
TGTGCCTGGAGTGGGGGGCGCTCCTATAATTCACCCCTCCACTTT
CAWSGGRSYNSPLHF
>TRBJ1-2|TRBV6-1|.|.
TGTGCCAGCAGTGGGACAGCTATGAACTATGGCTACACCTTC
CASSGTAMNYGYTF
>TRBJ2-1|TRBV2|.|.
TGTGCCAGCAGTGCGAAACGGACTGTAAACAATGAGCAGTTCTTC
CASSAKRTVNNEQFF
>TRBJ1-2|TRBV5-6|.|TRBD1
TGTGCCAGCAGCGACTCGACAGGGGACTATGGCTACACCTTC
CASSDSTGDYGYTF
>TRBJ1-1|TRBV27|few|.
TGTGCCAGCAGTACACCCCGAGAGGGTCGGGCTGAAGCTTTCTTT
CASSTPREGRAEAFF
>TRBJ2-7|TRBV30|.|TRBD1
TGTGCCTGGAGAAGACAGGGGTCCTACGAGCAGTACTTC
CAWRRQGSYEQYF
>TRBJ2-1|TRBV5-1|few|.
TGCGCCAGCAGCTTGAGAGGGGGAAGTTACAATGAGCAGTTCTTC
CASSLRGGSYNEQFF
>TRBJ2-1|TRBV18|.|TRBD2
TGTGCCAGCTCACCCTCAGTAGCGGGGGAGCAGTTCTTC
CASSPSVAGEQFF
>TRBJ2-3|TRBV29-1|.|.
TGCAGCGTTGAAAGAGCGTTCCTCGATACGCAGTATTTT
CSVERAFLDTQYF
>TRBJ1-2|TRBV6-6|.|TRBD1
TGTGCCAGCAGCCTCCGGGACAGGGATCGGGTTGAGGGCTACACCTTC
CASSLRDRDRVEGYTF
>TRBJ1-1|TRBV30|.|.
TGTTCCTGGAGTGACGGGAACACTGAAGCTTTCTTT
CSWSDGNTEAFF
>TRBJ2-1|TRBV2|few|TRBD2
TGTGCCAGCAGACCCAGACTAGCGGGAGTACAAATCGATGAGCAGTTCTTC
CASRPRLAGVQIDEQFF
>TRBJ2-1|TRBV25-1|.|TRBD2
TGTGCCAGCAGTGAATGGGCGGGAGGGCCCCATGAGTATGAGCAGTTCTTC
CASSEWAGGPHEYEQFF
>TRBJ2-1|TRBV30|.|.
TGTGCCTGGAGTGTGGCAGGGGTCTACAATGAGCAGTTCTTC
CAWSVAGVYNEQFF
>TRBJ2-1|TRBV7-2|.|TRBD2
TGTGCCAGCAGCTTAGGACTAGCGAGATTTGAGCAGTTCTTC
CASSLGLARFEQFF
>TRBJ2-7|TRBV5-6|.|.
TGTGCCAGCAGTCACATCGGGAACGAGCAGTACTTC
CASSHIGNEQYF
>TRBJ1-3|TRBV9|.|.
TGTGCCAGCAGCTTTAGGGTAGCGGAGAGTGGAAACACCATATATTTT
CASSFRVAESGNTIYF
>TRBJ2-7|TRBV29-1|few|.
TGCAGCGTTGCGGGAAGCCGGGACTCCACCTACGAGCAGTACTTC
CSVAGSRDSTYEQYF
>TRBJ2-5|TRBV5-1|.|TRBD1
TGCGCCAGCAGCTTGGGGACAGGGGATGAGACCCAGTACTTC
CASSLGTGDETQYF
>TRBJ1-1|TRBV19|once|TRBD1
TGTGCCAGTAGCACCCGCAGGGGGAGAAGGAACACTGAAGCTTTCTTT
CASSTRRGRRNTEAFF
>TRBJ1-1|TRBV7-2|.|.
TGTGCCAGCAGCTTAGGGCGGGGGGGTAGGTTAGAAGCTTTCTTT
CASSLGRGGRLEAFF
>TRBJ2-5|TRBV9|.|TRBD2
TGTGCCAGCAGCGTAGGTCTAGCGGGAGGTAACCAAGAGACCCAGTACTTC
CASSVGLAGGNQETQYF
>TRBJ2-1|TRBV28|few|TRBD2
TGTGCCAGCAGTTTAACTCTAGCGGGAGTACTAAGCAATGAGCAGTTCTTC
CASSLTLAGVLSNEQFF
>TRBJ1-5|TRBV6-1|.|TRBD1
TGTGCCAGCAGTGAAGCAGGGGGCGGTGATCAGCCCCAGCATTTT
CASSEAGGGDQPQHF
>TRBJ2-4|TRBV14|few|.
TGTGCCAGCAGCGTAGGGGTAGGGATCGCCAAAAACATTCAGTACTTC
CASSVGVGIAKNIQYF
>TRBJ2-1|TRBV11-2|.|TRBD2
TGTGCCAGCAGCTTGGGTGGACTAGCGGGACTCTACAATGAGCAGTTCTTC
CASSLGGLAGLYNEQFF
>TRBJ2-2|TRBV19|.|.
TGTGCCAGTAGTATACGCGGGGTCGACACCGGGGAGCTGTTTTTT
CASSIRGVDTGELFF
>TRBJ2-1|TRBV6-1|.|TRBD2
TGTGCCAGCAGTGAAGTGGCTAGCGGGAGTCGGGGCGATGAGCAGTTCTTC
CASSEVASGSRGDEQFF